This T cell receptor beta chain was observed in a study of blood T cell repertoires in COVID-19. Study overall: Acute and convalescent COVID-19 samples came from the United States, Italy and Spain.

CDR3 length: 15 residues. V dropped 3 bases and J dropped 4; count of bases not matched to a gene: 7. The germline V gene has CDR1 MNHNS and CDR2 SASEGT. Source study methods: Using reference gene primer amplification, nucleated cell counts were estimated. This table comes from immunoSEQ multiplex PCR, and its TCRdb copy is limited to in-frame clones, with some not included. The V and J calls and clone size come from that table; D and trimming were worked out from the DNA. This repertoire shows approximately 440,000 clones, approximately 89% found once; its top ten account for roughly an eighth. This sequence originates from a woman aged 45-59 years with COVID-19, enrolled during active disease. The rearrangement links TRBV6-1 to TRBJ1-2; 8 nucleotides align to TRBD1. Sequenced sample: peripheral blood. In nucleotides, the CDR3 is TGTGCCAGCAGTGACCGACAGGGGAACACCTATGGCTACACCTTC. This codes for CASSDRQGNTYGYTF.